This entry describes one T cell receptor (beta chain). Its specificity is unknown. MiXCR was run by TCRdb on the 5' RACE reads, yielding one entry per CDR3 protein. The data hold 800,000 to 900,000 distinct CDR3 sequences, with approximately 10% observed a single time. CDR3 length: 14 residues. Germline CDR1 is MNHNS and CDR2 is SASEGT. Between the trimmed V and J ends, which lost 2 bases and 7 bases, there was a span of 12 bases. The data were obtained in a study of CD8 T cells in ankylosing spondylitis. Whole-study results and caveats: There was a TCR beta motif, made of several highly homologous variants, that appeared characteristic of ankylosing spondylitis blood.

The TCR was taken from a male donor with ankylosing spondylitis. Sequencing was performed on blood, either unsorted or a sorted T cell fraction (not recorded which). The chain combines TRBV6-1 with TRBJ2-4; D gene unclear. CDR3 in DNA: TGTGCCAGCAGTGAACTAATAGTGGGGAACATTCAGTACTTC. It codes for CASSELIVGNIQYF.